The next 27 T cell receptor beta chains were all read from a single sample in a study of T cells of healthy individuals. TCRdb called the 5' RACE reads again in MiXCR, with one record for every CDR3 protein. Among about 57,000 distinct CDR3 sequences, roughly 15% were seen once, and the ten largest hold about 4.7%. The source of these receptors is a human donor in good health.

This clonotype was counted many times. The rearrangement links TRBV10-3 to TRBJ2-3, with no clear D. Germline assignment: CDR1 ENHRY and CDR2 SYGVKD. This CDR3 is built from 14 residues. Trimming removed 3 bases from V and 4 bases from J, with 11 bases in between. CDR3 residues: CAISDGDKPDTQYF. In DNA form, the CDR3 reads TGTGCCATCAGTGATGGGGATAAGCCAGATACGCAGTATTTT.

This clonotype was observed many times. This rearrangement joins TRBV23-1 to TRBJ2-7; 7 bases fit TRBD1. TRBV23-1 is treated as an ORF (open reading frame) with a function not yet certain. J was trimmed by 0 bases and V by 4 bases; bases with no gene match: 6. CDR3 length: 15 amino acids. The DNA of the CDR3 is TGCGCCAGCAGTCGAGGGGGCGGCTACTCCTACGAGCAGTACTTC. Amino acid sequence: CASSRGGGYSYEQYF.

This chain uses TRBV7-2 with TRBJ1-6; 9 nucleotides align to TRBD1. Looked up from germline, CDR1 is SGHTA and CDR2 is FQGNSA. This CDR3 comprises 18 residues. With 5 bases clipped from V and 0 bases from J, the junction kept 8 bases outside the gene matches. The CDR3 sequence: CASSPRDRASSYNSPLHF. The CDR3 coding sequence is TGTGCCAGCAGCCCCCGGGACAGGGCCAGCTCCTATAATTCACCCCTCCACTTT. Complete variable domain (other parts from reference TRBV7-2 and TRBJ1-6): GAGVSQSPSNKVTEKGKDVELRCDPISGHTALYWYRQSLGQGLEFLIYFQGNSAPDKSGLPSDRFSAERTGGSVSTLTIQRTQQEDSAVYLCASSPRDRASSYNSPLHFGNGTRLTVT.

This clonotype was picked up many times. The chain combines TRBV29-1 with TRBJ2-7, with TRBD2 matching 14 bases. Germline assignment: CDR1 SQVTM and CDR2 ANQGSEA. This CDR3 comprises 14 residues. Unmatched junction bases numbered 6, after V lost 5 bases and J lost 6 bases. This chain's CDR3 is CSVMGLAGVVEQYF. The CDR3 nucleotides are TGCAGCGTTATGGGACTAGCGGGAGTAGTCGAGCAGTACTTC.

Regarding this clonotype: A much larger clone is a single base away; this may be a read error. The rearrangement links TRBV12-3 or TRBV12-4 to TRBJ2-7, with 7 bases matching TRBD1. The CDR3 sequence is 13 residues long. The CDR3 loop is CVSRKGATYEQYF. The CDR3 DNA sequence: TGTGTCAGCCGTAAGGGGGCTACCTACGAGCAGTACTTC.

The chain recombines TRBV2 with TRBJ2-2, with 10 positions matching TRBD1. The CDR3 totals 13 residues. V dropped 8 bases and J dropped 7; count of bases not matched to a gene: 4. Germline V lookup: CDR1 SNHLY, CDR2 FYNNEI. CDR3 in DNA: TGTGCCAGCGGACAGGGGGTTATCGGGGAGCTGTTTTTT. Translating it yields CASGQGVIGELFF.

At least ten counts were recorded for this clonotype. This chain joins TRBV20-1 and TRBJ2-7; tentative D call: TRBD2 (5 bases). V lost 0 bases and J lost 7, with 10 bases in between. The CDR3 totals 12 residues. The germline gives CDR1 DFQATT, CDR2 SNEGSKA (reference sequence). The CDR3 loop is CSARDSGVEQYF. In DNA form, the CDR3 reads TGCAGTGCTAGAGATTCCGGGGTTGAGCAGTACTTC.

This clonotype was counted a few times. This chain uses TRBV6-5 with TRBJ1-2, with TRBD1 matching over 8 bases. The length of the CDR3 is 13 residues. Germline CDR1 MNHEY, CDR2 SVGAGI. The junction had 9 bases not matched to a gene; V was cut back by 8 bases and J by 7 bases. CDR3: CASSSTGEGGYTF. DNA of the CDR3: TGTGCCAGCTCATCGACAGGGGAGGGTGGCTACACCTTC.

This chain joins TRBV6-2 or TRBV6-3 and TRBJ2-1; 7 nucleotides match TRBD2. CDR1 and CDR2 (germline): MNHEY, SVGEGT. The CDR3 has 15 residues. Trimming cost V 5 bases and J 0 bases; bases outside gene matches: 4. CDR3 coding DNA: TGTGCCAGCAGTCCCCGCGGGGGCTCCTACAATGAGCAGTTCTTC. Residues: CASSPRGGSYNEQFF.

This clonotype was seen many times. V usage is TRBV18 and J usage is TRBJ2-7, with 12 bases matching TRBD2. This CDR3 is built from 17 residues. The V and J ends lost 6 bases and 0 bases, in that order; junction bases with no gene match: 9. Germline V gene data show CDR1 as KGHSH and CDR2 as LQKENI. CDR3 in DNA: TGTGCCAGCTCCCTCCGAGGACTAGCGGGATCCTCCTACGAGCAGTACTTC. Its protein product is CASSLRGLAGSSYEQYF.

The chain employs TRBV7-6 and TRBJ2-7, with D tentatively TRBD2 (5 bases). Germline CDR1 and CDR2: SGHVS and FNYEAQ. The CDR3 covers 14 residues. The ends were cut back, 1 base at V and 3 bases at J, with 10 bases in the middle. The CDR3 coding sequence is TGTGCCAGCAGCTTAGGTCCGAGGGACTACGAGCAGTACTTC. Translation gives CASSLGPRDYEQYF.

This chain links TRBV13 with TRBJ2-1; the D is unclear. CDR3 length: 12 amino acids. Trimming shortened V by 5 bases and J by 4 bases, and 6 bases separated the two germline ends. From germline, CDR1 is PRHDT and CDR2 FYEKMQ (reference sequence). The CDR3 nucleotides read TGTGCCAGCAGCGTTCTATACAATGAGCAGTTCTTC. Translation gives CASSVLYNEQFF. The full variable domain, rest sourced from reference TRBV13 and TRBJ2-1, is AAGVIQSPRHLIKEKRETATLKCYPIPRHDTVYWYQQGPGQDPQFLISFYEKMQSDKGSIPDRFSAQQFSDYHSELNMSSLELGDSALYFCASSVLYNEQFFGPGTRLTVL.

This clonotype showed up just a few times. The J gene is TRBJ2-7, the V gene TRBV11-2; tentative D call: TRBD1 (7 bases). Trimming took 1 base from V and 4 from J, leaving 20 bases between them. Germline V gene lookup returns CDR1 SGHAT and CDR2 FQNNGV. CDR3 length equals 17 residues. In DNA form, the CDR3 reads TGTGCCAGCAGCTTAGGGCTAGGAGGGGGCAAACGATACGAGCAGTACTTC. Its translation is CASSLGLGGGKRYEQYF.

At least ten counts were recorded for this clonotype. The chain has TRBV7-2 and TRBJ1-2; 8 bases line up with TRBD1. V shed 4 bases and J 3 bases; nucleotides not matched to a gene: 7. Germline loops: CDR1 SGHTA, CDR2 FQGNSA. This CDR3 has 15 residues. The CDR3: CASSSPDRGDYGYTF. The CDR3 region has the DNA TGTGCCAGCAGCTCCCCCGACAGGGGAGACTATGGCTACACCTTC.

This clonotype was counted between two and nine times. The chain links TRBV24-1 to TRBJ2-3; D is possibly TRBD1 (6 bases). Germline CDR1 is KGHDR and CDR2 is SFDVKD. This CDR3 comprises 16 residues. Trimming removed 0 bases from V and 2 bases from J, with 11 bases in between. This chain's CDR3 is CATSDLAGQNTDTQYF. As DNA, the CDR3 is TGTGCCACCAGTGATTTGGCCGGACAGAACACAGATACGCAGTATTTT.

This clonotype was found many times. The CDR3 nucleotides read TGTGCCAGCAGCTCGGCCGGGAAGGTAGGGAACACTGAAGCTTTCTTT. Translated, it gives CASSSAGKVGNTEAFF. This chain connects TRBV5-4 to TRBJ1-1; D is ambiguous. V was clipped by 3 bases and J by 1 base, with 16 bases between them. Germline loops: CDR1 SGHNT, CDR2 YYREEE (reference sequence). The CDR3 has 16 amino acids.

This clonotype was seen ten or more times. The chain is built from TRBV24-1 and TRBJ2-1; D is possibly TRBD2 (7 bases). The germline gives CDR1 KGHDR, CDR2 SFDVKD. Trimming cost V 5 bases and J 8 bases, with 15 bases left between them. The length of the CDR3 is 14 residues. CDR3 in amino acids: CATSVGQGRDEQFF. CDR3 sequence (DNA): TGTGCCACCAGTGTGGGCCAGGGGAGGGATGAGCAGTTCTTC.

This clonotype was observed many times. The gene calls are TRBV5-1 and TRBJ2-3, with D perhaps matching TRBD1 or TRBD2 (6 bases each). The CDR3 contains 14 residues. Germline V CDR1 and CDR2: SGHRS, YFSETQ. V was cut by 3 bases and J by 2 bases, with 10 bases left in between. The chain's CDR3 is CASSWRGHTDTQYF. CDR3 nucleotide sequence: TGCGCCAGCAGCTGGAGGGGACACACAGATACGCAGTATTTT.

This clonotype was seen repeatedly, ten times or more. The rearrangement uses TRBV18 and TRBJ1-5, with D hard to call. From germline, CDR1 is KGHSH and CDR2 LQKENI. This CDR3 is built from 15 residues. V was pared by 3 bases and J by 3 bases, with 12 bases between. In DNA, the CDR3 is TGTGCCAGCTCACCTCAGGCTTCCTCCAATCAGCCCCAGCATTTT. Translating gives CASSPQASSNQPQHF. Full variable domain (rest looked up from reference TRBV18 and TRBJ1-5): NAGVMQNPRHLVRRRGQEARLRCSPMKGHSHVYWYRQLPEEGLKFMVYLQKENIIDESGMPKERFSAEFPKEGPSILRIQQVVRGDSAAYFCASSPQASSNQPQHFGDGTRLSIL.

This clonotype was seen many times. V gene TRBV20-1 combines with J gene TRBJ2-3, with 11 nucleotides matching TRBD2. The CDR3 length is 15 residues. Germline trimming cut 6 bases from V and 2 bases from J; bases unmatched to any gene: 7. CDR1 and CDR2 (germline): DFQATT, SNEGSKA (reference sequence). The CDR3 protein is CSAETSGVTTDTQYF. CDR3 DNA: TGCAGTGCCGAGACTAGCGGGGTTACCACAGATACGCAGTATTTT.

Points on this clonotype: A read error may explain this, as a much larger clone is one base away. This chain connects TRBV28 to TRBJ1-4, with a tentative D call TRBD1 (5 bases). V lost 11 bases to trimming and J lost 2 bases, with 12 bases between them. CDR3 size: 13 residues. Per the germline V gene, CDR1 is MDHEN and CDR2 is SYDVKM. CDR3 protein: CAGTAGTNEKLFF. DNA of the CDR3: TGTGCCGGGACTGCAGGGACTAATGAAAAACTGTTTTTT.

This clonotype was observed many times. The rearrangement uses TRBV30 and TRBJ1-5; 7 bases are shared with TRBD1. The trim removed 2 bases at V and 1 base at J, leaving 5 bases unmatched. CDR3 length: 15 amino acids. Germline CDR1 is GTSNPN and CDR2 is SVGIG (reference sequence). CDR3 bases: TGTGCCTGGAGTCCCGACAGGGACAGCAATCAGCCCCAGCATTTT. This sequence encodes CAWSPDRDSNQPQHF.

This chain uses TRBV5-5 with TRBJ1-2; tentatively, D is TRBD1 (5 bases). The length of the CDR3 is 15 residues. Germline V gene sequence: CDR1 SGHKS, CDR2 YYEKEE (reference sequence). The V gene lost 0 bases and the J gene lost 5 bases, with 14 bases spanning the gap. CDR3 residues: CASSLEPGTLYGYTF. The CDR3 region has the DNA TGTGCCAGCAGCTTGGAACCCGGGACGCTATATGGCTACACCTTC.

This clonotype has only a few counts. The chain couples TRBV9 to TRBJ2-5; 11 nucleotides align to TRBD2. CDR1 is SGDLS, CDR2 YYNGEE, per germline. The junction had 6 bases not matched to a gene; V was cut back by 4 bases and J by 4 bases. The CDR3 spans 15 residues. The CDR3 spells CASSPSSGRGETQYF. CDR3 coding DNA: TGTGCCAGCAGCCCCAGTAGCGGGAGGGGAGAGACCCAGTACTTC.

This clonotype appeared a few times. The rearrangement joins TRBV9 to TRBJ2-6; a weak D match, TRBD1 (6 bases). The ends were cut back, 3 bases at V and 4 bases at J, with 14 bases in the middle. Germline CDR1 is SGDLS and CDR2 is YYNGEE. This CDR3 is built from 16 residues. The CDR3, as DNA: TGTGCCAGCAGCGGGGGGCTAGGGGGAGGGGCCAACGTCCTGACTTTC. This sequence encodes CASSGGLGGGANVLTF.

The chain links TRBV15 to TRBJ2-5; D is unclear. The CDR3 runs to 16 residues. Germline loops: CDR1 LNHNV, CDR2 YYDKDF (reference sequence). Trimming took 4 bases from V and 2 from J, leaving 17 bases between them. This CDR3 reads CATSIGPPGPQETQYF. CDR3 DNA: TGTGCCACCAGCATTGGACCACCAGGTCCACAAGAGACCCAGTACTTC.

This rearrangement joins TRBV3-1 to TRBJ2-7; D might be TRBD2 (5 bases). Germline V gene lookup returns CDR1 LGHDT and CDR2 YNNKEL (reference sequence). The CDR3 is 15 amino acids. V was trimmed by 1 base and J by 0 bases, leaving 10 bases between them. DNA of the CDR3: TGTGCCAGCAGCCAAGGGAGGATTCTCTCCTACGAGCAGTACTTC. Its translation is CASSQGRILSYEQYF.